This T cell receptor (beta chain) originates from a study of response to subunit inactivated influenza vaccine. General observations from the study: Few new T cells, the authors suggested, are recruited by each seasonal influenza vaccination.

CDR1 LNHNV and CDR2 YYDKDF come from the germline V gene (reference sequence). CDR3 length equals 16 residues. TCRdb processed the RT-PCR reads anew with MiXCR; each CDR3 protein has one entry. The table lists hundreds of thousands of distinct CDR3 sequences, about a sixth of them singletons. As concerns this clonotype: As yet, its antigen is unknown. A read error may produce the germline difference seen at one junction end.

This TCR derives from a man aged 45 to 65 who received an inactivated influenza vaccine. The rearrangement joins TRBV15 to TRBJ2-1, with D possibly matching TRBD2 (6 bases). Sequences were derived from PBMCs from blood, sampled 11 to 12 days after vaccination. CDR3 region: CATSKGGGDHYKEQFF. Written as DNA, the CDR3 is TGTGCCACCAGCAAAGGCGGAGGGGATCACTACAAGGAGCAGTTCTTC. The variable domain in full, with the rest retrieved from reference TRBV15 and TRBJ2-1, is DAMVIQNPRYQVTQFGKPVTLSCSQTLNHNVMYWYQQKSSQAPKLLFHYYDKDFNNEADTPDNFQSRRPNTSFCFLDIRSPGLGDTAMYLCATSKGGGDHYKEQFFGPGTRLTVL.